The 30 T cell receptor beta chains listed next were all sequenced from one sample in a study of T-cell memory formation after mild COVID-19. TCRdb used MiXCR to reprocess the 5' RACE reads, holding one entry per CDR3 protein. The repertoire has 280,000 or so distinct CDR3 sequences, approximately 7.6% of them found once; the top ten carry less than 25%. Sequencing input: PBMCs or a T cell subset sorted from them (not recorded which). These receptors all come from a man between 18 and 29 years old who had mild COVID-19 (a few samples of this study predate the infection). Cell type and time point are not known.

The table lists this clonotype with many counts. The V call is TRBV19, the J call TRBJ1-1, with 11 nucleotides matching TRBD1. V was clipped by 7 bases and J by 4 bases; unmatched bases: 5. Per germline, CDR1 LNHDA and CDR2 SQIVND (reference sequence). This CDR3 contains 14 residues. This CDR3 reads CASTPGTGGTEAFF. DNA for the CDR3: TGTGCCAGTACCCCCGGGACAGGGGGCACTGAAGCTTTCTTT.

This clonotype was counted many times. The genes are TRBV6-5 and TRBJ2-2; D remains unclear. CDR1 is MNHEY, CDR2 SVGAGI, per germline. The V end lost 2 bases, the J end lost 4 bases, and 5 bases lay between the germline ends. This CDR3 region has 13 residues. The CDR3, as DNA: TGTGCCAGCAGTTACCGCAGCACCGGGGAGCTGTTTTTT. Translating it yields CASSYRSTGELFF.

Comment on this clonotype: The DNA is left out, because the CDR3 cannot be placed on it with certainty; the CDR3 is given as TCRdb lists it. The J gene is TRBJ1-2, the V gene TRBV6-5; the table's D gene call, TRBD1, was not cross checked with the DNA. From its first to its last residue, the CDR3 has 13 amino acids. Per the germline V gene, CDR1 is MNHEY and CDR2 is SVGAGI. CDR3: CASSSSRAQGYTF.

This clonotype has more than one count but fewer than ten. The V call is TRBV25-1, the J call TRBJ2-7, with D perhaps matching TRBD1 (5 bases). CDR3 length: 13 amino acids. Germline-derived CDR1 and CDR2 are MGHDK and SYGVNS. V shed 7 bases and J shed 4 bases, with 14 bases lying between them. The CDR3 nucleotides read TGTGCCAGCATAGGGGCAGGGCAATACGAGCAGTACTTC. This sequence encodes CASIGAGQYEQYF.

The chain has TRBV20-1 and TRBJ2-7; unclear D gene. The germline V gene has CDR1 DFQATT and CDR2 SNEGSKA (reference sequence). The CDR3 contains 12 residues. The germline V and J ends were trimmed by 3 bases and 2 bases, with 8 bases remaining between them. CDR3 protein: CSASEDAYEQYF. The CDR3 DNA follows: TGCAGTGCTAGTGAAGACGCCTACGAGCAGTACTTC.

This clonotype has more than one count but fewer than ten. The J gene is TRBJ2-5, the V gene TRBV5-1; the D gene is possibly TRBD1 (7 bases). Trimming removed 10 bases from V and 5 bases from J, with 24 bases in between. This CDR3 region has 15 residues. Germline CDR1 reads SGHRS; CDR2 reads YFSETQ. CDR3 region: CAGQARAGRGETQYF. The CDR3 region has the DNA TGCGCCGGACAGGCCAGGGCGGGTCGGGGGGAGACCCAGTACTTC.

The chain couples TRBV7-9 to TRBJ2-2; TRBD1 aligns across 7 bases. CDR1 is SEHNR and CDR2 is FQNEAQ in the germline V gene (reference sequence). This CDR3 spans 14 amino acids. V lost 7 bases and J lost 6; bases outside the gene matches: 8. CDR3 amino acids: CASTDRATAGELFF. The CDR3, as DNA: TGTGCCAGCACCGACAGGGCAACAGCCGGGGAGCTGTTTTTT.

The chain employs TRBV12-3 or TRBV12-4 and TRBJ2-2; 7 nucleotides align to TRBD1. CDR3 size: 15 residues. V shed 7 bases and J 5 bases; nucleotides not matched to a gene: 10. The CDR3 DNA follows: TGTGCCAGCATTCATCGACAGGGCCCAACCGGGGAGCTGTTTTTT. Translation gives CASIHRQGPTGELFF.

The V call is TRBV29-1, the J call TRBJ2-2; D could derive from TRBD1 or TRBD2 (6 bases each). With 7 bases removed from V and 5 bases from J, the gap between germline ends came to 14 bases. Per the germline V gene, CDR1 is SQVTM and CDR2 is ANQGSEA. This CDR3 is built from 13 residues. This CDR3 reads CSGWGARTGELFF. CDR3 sequence (DNA): TGCAGCGGGTGGGGGGCTCGGACCGGGGAGCTGTTTTTT.

The chain recombines TRBV20-1 with TRBJ2-5; no reliable D call. The CDR3 has 14 residues. The germline V gene encodes CDR1 DFQATT and CDR2 SNEGSKA (reference sequence). V gave up 0 bases and J gave up 2 bases, with 10 bases separating them. The CDR3: CSARDIRVQETQYF. The CDR3 region has the DNA TGCAGTGCTAGAGATATCCGAGTTCAAGAGACCCAGTACTTC.

This clonotype came up many times. Compared with germline, one end of the junction differs, possibly owing to a read error. The genes are TRBV7-2 and TRBJ2-3; D possibly matches TRBD1 or TRBD2 (5 bases each). CDR3 length: 16 residues. Per the germline V gene, CDR1 is SGHTA and CDR2 is FQGNSA. CDR3: CASSIAGTGTTDTQYF. DNA of the CDR3: TGTGCCAGCAGCATAGCCGGGACGGGCACCACAGATACGCAGTATTTT.

This clonotype was observed a handful of times. The chain has TRBV7-6 and TRBJ1-3, with D tentatively TRBD1 (5 bases). The CDR3 runs to 13 residues. Trimming stripped 5 bases from V and 4 bases from J, with 9 bases between. Germline CDR1 is SGHVS and CDR2 is FNYEAQ. CDR3 sequence (DNA): TGTGCCAGCAGCAAGGGACCCGGAAACACCATATATTTT. Translation gives CASSKGPGNTIYF.

The chain combines TRBV5-4 with TRBJ1-5; 8 bases align to TRBD1. Trimming removed 6 bases from V and 6 bases from J; junction bases left unmatched: 5. The germline V gene has CDR1 SGHNT and CDR2 YYREEE (reference sequence). This CDR3 is 13 amino acids long. The CDR3 region is CASTIDRGQPQHF. The CDR3 DNA reads as TGTGCCAGCACCATTGACAGGGGTCAGCCCCAGCATTTT. The full variable domain, in which reference TRBV5-4 and TRBJ1-5 provide the parts outside the CDR3, is ETGVTQSPTHLIKTRGQQVTLRCSSQSGHNTVSWYQQALGQGPQFIFQYYREEENGRGNFPPRFSGLQFPNYSSELNVNALELDDSALYLCASTIDRGQPQHFGDGTRLSIL.

This clonotype was seen more than once but under ten times. V and J are TRBV7-2 and TRBJ2-7; a possible D gene is TRBD2 (6 bases). CDR1 is SGHTA and CDR2 is FQGNSA in the germline V gene. This CDR3 spans 15 amino acids. Trimming cost V 4 bases and J 0 bases, with 13 bases left between them. CDR3 bases: TGTGCCAGCAGCTCGGGACTCCCGAGCTCCTACGAGCAGTACTTC. Amino acid sequence: CASSSGLPSSYEQYF.

This clonotype was detected ten times or more. The V call is TRBV11-2, the J call TRBJ1-2; no definite D call. Germline CDR1 reads SGHAT; CDR2 reads FQNNGV. Trimming pared 1 base from V and 2 bases from J, leaving 5 bases between. CDR3 size: 13 residues. DNA of the CDR3: TGTGCCAGCAGCTTAGGGGTCAACTATGGCTACACCTTC. Translation: CASSLGVNYGYTF.

Many counts were recorded for this clonotype. V and J are TRBV20-1 and TRBJ2-5; 10 nucleotides match TRBD2. Germline V lookup: CDR1 DFQATT, CDR2 SNEGSKA (reference sequence). There are 15 residues in the CDR3. V shed 1 base, J shed 1 base, and the junction held 3 bases outside the gene matches. The CDR3 DNA reads as TGCAGTGCTAGAGCTAGCGGGGGTGTCCAAGAGACCCAGTACTTC. It yields the protein CSARASGGVQETQYF.

The chain uses TRBV23-1 and TRBJ2-3; D might be TRBD2 (6 bases). TRBV23-1 is an open reading frame, and its role is uncertain. Trimming shortened V by 8 bases and J by 2 bases, and 8 bases separated the two germline ends. This CDR3 comprises 12 residues. As DNA, the CDR3 is TGCGCCAGCGCGGGGATCACAGATACGCAGTATTTT. This encodes CASAGITDTQYF.

The sample holds a few counts of this clonotype. The chain combines TRBV5-5 with TRBJ1-4; D remains ambiguous. V lost 2 bases to trimming and J lost 6 bases, with 17 bases between them. The CDR3 is 16 residues long. From germline, CDR1 is SGHKS and CDR2 YYEKEE (reference sequence). CDR3 coding DNA: TGTGCCAGCAGCTTCGGGGTGCGATTAGCTGATGAAAAACTGTTTTTT. Protein sequence: CASSFGVRLADEKLFF.

This chain links TRBV7-9 with TRBJ2-2; no definite D call. CDR3 length: 12 residues. V was trimmed by 0 bases and J by 6 bases, leaving 2 bases between them. CDR1 and CDR2 from the germline V gene are SEHNR and FQNEAQ (reference sequence). The CDR3 DNA reads as TGTGCCAGCAGCTTAGCCGCCGGGGAGCTGTTTTTT. It translates to CASSLAAGELFF.

The chain joins TRBV27 to TRBJ1-5, with D maybe TRBD1 (5 bases). Trimming pared 1 base from V and 7 bases from J, leaving 14 bases between. Germline V CDR1 and CDR2: MNHEY, SMNVEV (reference sequence). The CDR3 covers 15 residues. CDR3 DNA: TGTGCCAGCAGTTTATTGTACAGGAGAAACCAGCCCCAGCATTTT. It translates to CASSLLYRRNQPQHF.

The chain employs TRBV5-1 and TRBJ2-1; TRBD1 agrees at 11 bases. The CDR3 contains 14 residues. CDR1 and CDR2 from the germline V gene are SGHRS and YFSETQ. With 4 bases clipped from V and 5 bases from J, the junction kept 2 bases outside the gene matches. The CDR3 reads CASSGGQGDNEQFF. In DNA, the CDR3 is TGCGCCAGCAGCGGGGGACAGGGGGACAATGAGCAGTTCTTC.

The gene calls are TRBV9 and TRBJ2-2; D gene unclear. The germline CDR1 and CDR2 sequences are SGDLS and YYNGEE. Trimming left V 0 bases short and J 0 bases short, with 6 bases between. The CDR3 totals 15 residues. CDR3: CASSVGSSNTGELFF. CDR3 DNA sequence: TGTGCCAGCAGCGTAGGCTCATCGAACACCGGGGAGCTGTTTTTT.

In this sample, this clonotype turned up a few times. The chain uses TRBV18 and TRBJ2-2; 7 bases map to TRBD1. The trim removed 6 bases at V and 1 base at J, leaving 5 bases unmatched. CDR1 and CDR2 from the germline V gene are KGHSH and LQKENI. The CDR3 spans 15 residues. The CDR3: CASSPNRGNTGELFF. CDR3 sequence (DNA): TGTGCCAGCTCGCCCAACAGGGGGAACACCGGGGAGCTGTTTTTT.

This clonotype was observed many times. The chain combines TRBV5-1 with TRBJ1-2; tentative D call: TRBD1 (5 bases). The CDR3 length is 17 residues. Germline CDR1 and CDR2: SGHRS and YFSETQ. Trimming pared 2 bases from V and 4 bases from J, leaving 21 bases between. CDR3 sequence reads: CASSFTGTVSSSYGYTF. The CDR3 DNA sequence: TGCGCCAGCAGCTTTACCGGGACGGTGAGCAGCTCCTATGGCTACACCTTC.

CDR3 sequence (DNA): TGTGCCAGCAGCTTTTTCCCCTCAGGATCGCATTTT. Translating it yields CASSFFPSGSHF. This chain links TRBV5-8 with TRBJ1-5, with D unresolved. Germline V gene sequence: CDR1 SGHTS, CDR2 YDEGEE. This CDR3 has 12 residues. V lost 2 bases and J lost 15, with 15 bases in between.

This sequence joins TRBV6-5 and TRBJ1-6; perhaps TRBD1 as D (6 bases). Germline values: CDR1 MNHEY, CDR2 SVGAGI. Trimming cost V 0 bases and J 6 bases, with 9 bases left between them. This CDR3 region has 15 residues. The CDR3 bases are TGTGCCAGCAGTTACTCGATACAGGGTAATTCACCCCTCCACTTT. This encodes CASSYSIQGNSPLHF.

This chain uses TRBV4-2 with TRBJ2-2, with 7 bases lining up with TRBD1. Germline loops: CDR1 LGHNA, CDR2 YNFKEQ. This CDR3 has 16 residues. J lost 1 base, V lost 1 base, and 3 bases had no gene match. The CDR3 nucleotides read TGTGCCAGCAGCCAAGCGACAGGGATGAACACCGGGGAGCTGTTTTTT. Its translation is CASSQATGMNTGELFF.

This clonotype was seen a handful of times. The rearrangement joins TRBV5-1 to TRBJ1-4; no reliable D call. The CDR3 runs to 14 residues. Per germline, CDR1 SGHRS and CDR2 YFSETQ. Trimming shortened V by 2 bases and J by 7 bases, and 12 bases separated the two germline ends. The CDR3 reads CASSFGGHVEKLFF. The CDR3, as DNA: TGCGCCAGCAGCTTCGGTGGCCACGTTGAAAAACTGTTTTTT.

This clonotype was observed a few times. The chain couples TRBV10-3 to TRBJ2-2, with a weak D call TRBD1 (6 bases). Germline CDR1 ENHRY, CDR2 SYGVKD. Trimming removed 4 bases at V and 0 bases at J, with 12 bases between. The CDR3 consists of 16 residues. The CDR3 reads CAISVDRTSNTGELFF. The CDR3, as DNA: TGTGCCATCAGTGTAGACAGGACTTCGAACACCGGGGAGCTGTTTTTT.

This chain uses TRBV7-2 with TRBJ1-6, with a possible D match to TRBD1 (6 bases). The length of the CDR3 is 15 residues. The V gene lost 1 base and the J gene lost 7 bases, with 11 bases spanning the gap. Germline CDR1 is SGHTA and CDR2 is FQGNSA. The CDR3 DNA is TGTGCCAGCAGCTTAGGAACAGGGTCCAATTCACCCCTCCACTTT. It codes for CASSLGTGSNSPLHF.